This T cell receptor (beta chain) was profiled in a study of cytomegalovirus exposure and HLA in healthy donors. Study-wide results and caveats: For TCR beta chains, V- and J-gene trimming was later linked to a missense DCLRE1C variant.

This clone was detected only once. Its specificity is unknown. This CDR3 region has 15 residues. The germline V and J ends were trimmed by 7 bases and 8 bases, with 20 bases remaining between them. Germline V CDR1 and CDR2: MDHEN, SYDVKM. In the PCR, 60 Vbeta and 13 Jbeta primers were used. Repertoires were generated with immunoSEQ multiplex PCR, while TCRdb's copy carries only in-frame clones and drops some. The data show around 110,000 clones, with 79% seen just once and roughly 4.3% held by the top ten. The receptor's source is a man aged 25 to 40 in good health and CMV-seropositive. The material sequenced was PBMCs. The chain recombines TRBV28 with TRBJ1-4, with TRBD1 as a possible D gene (5 bases). CDR3 region: CASMGRGDLGEKLFF. CDR3 in DNA: TGTGCCAGCATGGGACGGGGGGACCTTGGGGAAAAACTGTTTTTT.